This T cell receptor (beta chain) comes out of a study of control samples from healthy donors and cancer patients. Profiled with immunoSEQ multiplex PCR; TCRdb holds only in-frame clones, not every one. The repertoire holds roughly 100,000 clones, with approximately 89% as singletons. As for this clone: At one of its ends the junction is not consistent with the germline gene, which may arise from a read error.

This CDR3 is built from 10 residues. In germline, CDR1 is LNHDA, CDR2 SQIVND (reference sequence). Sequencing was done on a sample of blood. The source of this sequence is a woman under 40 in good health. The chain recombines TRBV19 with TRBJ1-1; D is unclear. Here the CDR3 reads CASSGAEAFF. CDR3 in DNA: TGTGCGAGTAGTGGGGCTGAAGCTTTCTTT.